This T cell receptor (beta chain) was documented in a study of blood T cell repertoires in COVID-19. In the authors' methods: Scientists estimated how many nucleated cells there were by amplifying reference gene primers. Libraries were prepared by immunoSEQ multiplex PCR; TCRdb keeps only in-frame clonotypes and omits some of them. V, J and clone size derive from that table, while D and trimming were established from the DNA sequence. In the table there are 200,000 or so clones, around 80% of which are singletons. Germline CDR1 LGHDT, CDR2 YNNKEL (reference sequence). The CDR3 length is 16 residues. The V and J ends lost 1 base and 2 bases respectively, with 12 bases between them.

The receptor comes from a human donor in a cohort sampled during active COVID-19. Sequencing input: peripheral blood. The rearrangement uses TRBV3-1 (or the pseudogene TRBV3-2) and TRBJ2-4, with D perhaps matching TRBD2 (5 bases). CDR3 nucleotides: TGTGCCAGCAGCCAAGTCGGGGTGGATACCAAAAACATTCAGTACTTC. Amino acids: CASSQVGVDTKNIQYF.